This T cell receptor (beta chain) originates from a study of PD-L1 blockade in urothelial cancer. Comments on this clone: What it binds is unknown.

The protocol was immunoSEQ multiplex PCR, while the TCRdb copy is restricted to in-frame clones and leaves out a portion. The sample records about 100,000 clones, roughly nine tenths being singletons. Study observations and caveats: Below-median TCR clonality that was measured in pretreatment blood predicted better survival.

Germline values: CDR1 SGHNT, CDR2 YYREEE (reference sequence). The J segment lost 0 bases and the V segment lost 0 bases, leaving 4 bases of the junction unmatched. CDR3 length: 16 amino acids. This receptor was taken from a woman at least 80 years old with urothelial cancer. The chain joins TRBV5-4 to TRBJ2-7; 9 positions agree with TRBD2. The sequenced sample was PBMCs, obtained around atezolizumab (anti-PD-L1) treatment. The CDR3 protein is CASSLGATSGSYEQYF. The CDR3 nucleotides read TGTGCCAGCAGCTTGGGGGCGACTAGCGGCTCCTACGAGCAGTACTTC.